The 3 T cell receptor beta chains listed next were all sequenced from one sample in a study of Graves' ophthalmopathy and Graves' hyperthyroidism. RNA transcripts were the source from which TCR beta CDR3 regions were amplified. HTBI-primed first-round RT-PCR preceded second-round multiplex PCR. From the multiplex PCR reads, TCRdb called clonotypes with MiXCR, one entry per CDR3 protein. The sample has approximately 640,000 distinct CDR3 sequences; roughly 39% are singletons. The sample taken for sequencing was peripheral blood. All receptors derive from an adult man with Graves' ophthalmopathy.

Notes on this clonotype: One end of the junction varies from germline; a read error may be responsible. The chain combines TRBV25-1 with TRBJ1-5; a weak D match, TRBD1 (5 bases). This CDR3 is built from 14 residues. From germline, CDR1 is MGHDK and CDR2 SYGVNS. CDR3 DNA sequence: TGTGCCTGCAGCGTGGCGGGGGTCAATCAGCCCCAGCATTTT. It encodes CACSVAGVNQPQHF. The variable domain in full, with the rest retrieved from reference TRBV25-1 and TRBJ1-5, is EADIYQTPRYLVIGTGKKITLECSQTMGHDKMYWYQQDPGMELHLIHYSYGVNSTEKGDLSSESTVSRIRTEHFPLTLESARPSHTSQYLCACSVAGVNQPQHFGDGTRLSIL.

This clonotype was counted many times. The DNA for the CDR3 is TGTGCCAGCAGCTTCCTACGGATTTATGGCTACACCTTC. Its protein is CASSFLRIYGYTF. The V gene is TRBV5-6, the J gene TRBJ1-2; no clear D. Deletions cut 2 bases from V and 5 bases from J, with 10 bases between. Germline V lookup: CDR1 SGHDT, CDR2 YYEEEE. The CDR3 covers 13 residues.

This clonotype was counted ten times or more. The chain links TRBV5-1 to TRBJ2-7, with D possibly matching TRBD1 (6 bases). With 3 bases removed from V and 6 bases from J, the gap between germline ends came to 10 bases. CDR1 is SGHRS and CDR2 is YFSETQ in the germline V gene. The CDR3 consists of 12 residues. CDR3 loop: CASSSQGSEQYF. DNA of the CDR3: TGCGCCAGCAGCTCACAGGGTTCCGAGCAGTACTTC.